Shown below are 2 T cell receptor beta chains from a single sample sequenced in a study of T cell responses to AZD1222 COVID-19 vaccine. TCRdb's table, derived via immunoSEQ multiplex PCR, lists solely in-frame clones and lacks some. The data show 120,000 or so clones, over 80% seen once. This specimen consisted of peripheral blood, obtained on day 0 of AZD1222 vaccination. The receptors shown here come from an adult in good health.

The rearrangement joins TRBV9 to TRBJ1-1, with D possibly being TRBD1 (5 bases). The V gene lost 3 bases and the J gene lost 7 bases, with 13 bases spanning the gap. The germline V gene encodes CDR1 SGDLS and CDR2 YYNGEE. CDR3 length: 13 amino acids. DNA of the CDR3: TGTGCCAGCAGCGCGAGAAGTGACAGTGAAGCTTTCTTT. It translates to CASSARSDSEAFF.

This rearrangement joins TRBV7-9 to TRBJ1-1; D might be TRBD1 (5 bases). Germline V gene data show CDR1 as SEHNR and CDR2 as FQNEAQ (reference sequence). Trimming took 1 base from V and 2 from J, leaving 11 bases between them. The CDR3 covers 15 residues. The CDR3 sequence is CASSLGGVPNTEAFF. The CDR3 DNA reads as TGTGCCAGCAGCTTAGGGGGGGTCCCAAACACTGAAGCTTTCTTT.